This TCR beta chain appears in the sequencing data of a study of monozygotic twins with inflammatory bowel disease. Donors each contributed one blood sample measuring around 2.5 ml. CDR1 LGHDT and CDR2 YNNKEL come from the germline V gene (reference sequence). This CDR3 is 15 amino acids long. TCRdb reprocessed the 5' RACE reads and keeps a single row for each CDR3 protein, giving no DNA. This sample contains just over 300,000 distinct CDR3 sequences. The sample consisted of blood. The receptor's source is a human donor with ulcerative colitis or Crohn's disease, or a healthy co-twin of an affected twin (not recorded which). The V call is TRBV3-1, the J call TRBJ2-2; with no DNA, the TCRdb D assignment of TRBD2 cannot be verified. This CDR3 is CASSPRVSGTGELFF.